A selection of T cell receptor beta chains follows, all from one sample in a study of cytomegalovirus exposure and HLA in healthy donors. The repertoire was sequenced with immunoSEQ multiplex PCR; TCRdb's copy has only in-frame clones and lacks some. The sample shows just over 150,000 clones, roughly 80% of them seen only once. Sequencing was performed on PBMCs. The receptor source for this set is a young woman in good health and CMV-seronegative. Each CDR3 is given without its conserved first and last residue.

J	V	CDR3
TRBJ1-4	TRBV15	ATSRGGGGDGKLF
TRBJ2-7	TRBV2	ASSDGPEGQY
TRBJ2-3	TRBV27	ASSLARGGTGTQY
TRBJ2-3	TRBV5-1	ASSFIGGGTDTQY
TRBJ2-7	TRBV5-1	ASSLGPNGGSYEQY
TRBJ2-3	TRBV7-6	ASSPYSGVSTDTQY
TRBJ1-1	TRBV18	ASSPSTDTEAF
TRBJ2-7	TRBV18	ASSPNRGYYYEQY
TRBJ2-1	TRBV2	ASSGQVNEQF
TRBJ2-2	TRBV19	ASSIGLGSPLTGELF
TRBJ2-1	TRBV11-3	ASSFSGGYNEQF
TRBJ1-6	TRBV30	AWSAGTGFTSPLH
TRBJ2-5	TRBV10-3	AISEPSREETQY
TRBJ1-6	TRBV5-1	ASSLEVAGGNSPLH
TRBJ2-1	TRBV2	ANAGTSIVNEQF
TRBJ1-4	TRBV7-9	ASSSPWDGRGTNEKLF
TRBJ1-5	TRBV6-1	ASSESSRNQPQH
TRBJ2-7	TRBV2	ASTGTNHYEQY
TRBJ1-3	TRBV5-6	ASSLFSSGNTIY
TRBJ2-7	TRBV14	ASSPHGWEQY
TRBJ1-2	TRBV7-2	ASSYDRNYGYT
TRBJ2-2	TRBV7-2	ASSLIAGAGTGELF
TRBJ1-6	TRBV29-1	SVRQGFNSPLH
TRBJ1-3	TRBV19	ASSIDNSGNTIY
TRBJ2-3	TRBV19	ASSIEPPGGTDTQY
TRBJ1-1	TRBV10-3	AVGGYATEAF
TRBJ2-5	TRBV19	ATMTGTSGPFY
TRBJ1-1	TRBV4-1	ASSPGRGGTGNTEAF
TRBJ2-1	TRBV2	ASSELGGNEQF
TRBJ1-5	TRBV5-1	ASSYTGNSNQPQH
TRBJ2-7	TRBV5-1	ASSLEGLAGGSYEQY
TRBJ1-6	TRBV6-5	ASRPTTDSPLH
TRBJ1-3	TRBV2	ASTRDREPAGNTIY
TRBJ1-2	TRBV7-2	ASSLPGQGANYGYT
TRBJ1-2	TRBV6-6	ASTERGEGYYGYT
TRBJ2-7	TRBV11-2	ASSRGRGNYEQY
TRBJ1-5	TRBV7-9	ASSLAIGEDQPQH
TRBJ2-3	TRBV7-3	ASSLGLAGAHLSTDTQY
TRBJ2-3	TRBV7-9	ASSSNRQSTDTQY
TRBJ2-1	TRBV9	ASSVVGTRGYNEQF
TRBJ1-6	TRBV14	ASSQAGVNSSPLH
TRBJ2-5	TRBV7-3	ASSLNAAGGLETQY
TRBJ2-2	TRBV30	AFTTRDRVIGELF
TRBJ2-3	TRBV7-9	ASSLGQGVYTDTQY
TRBJ1-2	TRBV2	ASSSGGYGYT
TRBJ1-4	TRBV4-1	ASSSYLVATNEKLF
TRBJ2-1	TRBV29-1	SVEIVTGFNEQF
TRBJ1-1	TRBV2	ASTPLGGDTEAF
TRBJ2-7	TRBV9	ASSGTGLATNEQY